The rows below give T cell receptor beta chains drawn from one sample of a study of cytomegalovirus exposure and HLA in healthy donors. Here immunoSEQ multiplex PCR was the method, and the copy in TCRdb shows in-frame clones only, minus some. The sample yields some 200,000 clones, roughly 80% seen once. The sample consisted of PBMCs. Every receptor here comes from a man aged 35 to 55 in good health and CMV-seropositive. The CDR3 runs from the conserved cysteine through the conserved F or W. Each record gives: clone size, D gene, V gene, J gene, CDR3 protein, CDR3 DNA. A D gene is named only where the DNA matches it firmly. Size tells how often a clone was seen (once, few, many) or the class of an expanded clone, and some rows leave it out.

size: .; D: TRBD2; V: TRBV9; J: TRBJ2-3; CDR3: CASSVTAGGGTDTQYF; DNA: TGTGCCAGCAGCGTAACGGCGGGGGGTGGGACAGATACGCAGTATTTT
size: .; D: TRBD1; V: TRBV9; J: TRBJ1-1; CDR3: CASSVLDRGNTEAFF; DNA: TGTGCCAGCAGCGTATTGGACAGGGGGAACACTGAAGCTTTCTTT
size: .; D: TRBD2; V: TRBV6-5; J: TRBJ2-2; CDR3: CASRRGGGGELFF; DNA: TGTGCCAGCAGACGGGGGGGTGGCGGGGAGCTGTTTTTT
size: .; D: TRBD1; V: TRBV5-6; J: TRBJ1-3; CDR3: CASRLERGPGNTIYF; DNA: TGTGCCAGCCGTTTGGAGAGGGGGCCTGGAAACACCATATATTTT
size: .; D: TRBD2; V: TRBV18; J: TRBJ2-1; CDR3: CASSYGTSGVEEQFF; DNA: TGTGCCAGCTCATACGGGACTAGCGGGGTGGAGGAGCAGTTCTTC
size: .; D: TRBD1; V: TRBV5-1; J: TRBJ2-1; CDR3: CASSLRSFRDSQFF; DNA: TGCGCCAGCAGCTTAAGGTCCTTCCGGGACAGCCAGTTCTTC
size: .; D: TRBD1; V: TRBV11-2; J: TRBJ1-3; CDR3: CASSLGFQGDTIYF; DNA: TGTGCCAGCAGCTTAGGTTTTCAGGGGGACACCATATATTTT
size: .; D: .; V: TRBV5-6; J: TRBJ2-2; CDR3: CASSEAGCPGELFF; DNA: TGTGCCAGCAGCGAGGCTGGGTGCCCCGGGGAGCTGTTTTTT
size: .; D: TRBD1; V: TRBV19; J: TRBJ1-5; CDR3: CASSIGDRGYNQPQHF; DNA: TGTGCCAGTAGTATAGGGGACAGGGGGTACAATCAGCCCCAGCATTTT
size: .; D: TRBD1; V: TRBV9; J: TRBJ2-1; CDR3: CASSVTGGIEQFF; DNA: TGTGCCAGCAGCGTCACAGGGGGCATTGAGCAGTTCTTC
size: .; D: .; V: TRBV7-2; J: TRBJ1-5; CDR3: CASSQTDGSNQPQHF; DNA: TGTGCCAGCAGCCAAACCGACGGGAGCAATCAGCCCCAGCATTTT
size: .; D: .; V: TRBV30; J: TRBJ1-5; CDR3: CAWSSERGQPQHF; DNA: TGTGCCTGGAGTTCCGAACGAGGGCAGCCCCAGCATTTT
size: .; D: .; V: TRBV7-2; J: TRBJ2-1; CDR3: CASSFGSGGNEQFF; DNA: TGTGCCAGCAGCTTTGGGTCAGGGGGGAATGAGCAGTTCTTC
size: .; D: TRBD2; V: TRBV19; J: TRBJ2-3; CDR3: CASSIDLAGTDTQYF; DNA: TGTGCCAGTAGTATCGATCTAGCGGGCACAGATACGCAGTATTTT
size: few; D: .; V: TRBV9; J: TRBJ2-3; CDR3: CASNRGDFPSRTDTQYF; DNA: TGTGCCAGCAACCGAGGGGACTTTCCCTCACGCACAGATACGCAGTATTTT
size: .; D: TRBD1; V: TRBV19; J: TRBJ2-3; CDR3: CASVRTGGWSTDTQYF; DNA: TGTGCCAGCGTCCGAACAGGGGGATGGAGCACAGATACGCAGTATTTT
size: few; D: .; V: TRBV5-4; J: TRBJ2-7; CDR3: CASSPNSYEQYF; DNA: TGTGCCAGCAGCCCTAACAGCTACGAGCAGTACTTC
size: .; D: TRBD2; V: TRBV6-6; J: TRBJ2-7; CDR3: CASSSGTSGVEQYF; DNA: TGTGCCAGCAGTTCCGGGACTAGCGGGGTCGAGCAGTACTTC
size: .; D: TRBD1; V: TRBV4-3; J: TRBJ1-1; CDR3: CASSQRAGGWAEAFF; DNA: TGCGCCAGCAGCCAAAGAGCAGGGGGCTGGGCTGAAGCTTTCTTT
size: .; D: TRBD1; V: TRBV2; J: TRBJ2-7; CDR3: CASSGTGIYEQYF; DNA: TGTGCCAGCAGTGGGACAGGGATCTACGAGCAGTACTTC
size: .; D: .; V: TRBV11-2; J: TRBJ2-1; CDR3: CASSLGPADNEQFF; DNA: TGTGCCAGCAGCTTAGGGCCAGCGGACAATGAGCAGTTCTTC
size: few; D: .; V: TRBV2; J: TRBJ2-5; CDR3: CASRVGLDKETQYF; DNA: TGTGCCAGCAGGGTCGGTCTCGATAAAGAGACCCAGTACTTC
size: once; D: .; V: TRBV28; J: TRBJ1-5; CDR3: CASSFLAPAGNQPQHF; DNA: TGTGCCAGCAGTTTCCTCGCCCCCGCGGGCAATCAGCCCCAGCATTTT
size: .; D: TRBD1; V: TRBV4-1; J: TRBJ2-7; CDR3: CASSQTGGYEQYF; DNA: TGCGCCAGCAGCCAGACAGGGGGCTACGAGCAGTACTTC
size: .; D: TRBD1; V: TRBV18; J: TRBJ1-1; CDR3: CASSPDRGAEAFF; DNA: TGTGCCAGCTCACCGGACAGGGGAGCTGAAGCTTTCTTT
size: .; D: TRBD1; V: TRBV15; J: TRBJ1-5; CDR3: CATSSRNRGSQPQHF; DNA: TGTGCCACCAGCAGCCGGAACAGGGGAAGTCAGCCCCAGCATTTT
size: .; D: TRBD1; V: TRBV7-9; J: TRBJ1-5; CDR3: CASSLIGQGNQPQHF; DNA: TGTGCCAGCAGCTTAATAGGACAGGGCAATCAGCCCCAGCATTTT
size: few; D: .; V: TRBV6-1; J: TRBJ2-3; CDR3: CASSEADYTDTQYF; DNA: TGTGCCAGCAGTGAAGCTGACTACACAGATACGCAGTATTTT
size: .; D: TRBD1; V: TRBV7-2; J: TRBJ2-7; CDR3: CASSLALLRDRSRGEQYF; DNA: TGTGCCAGCAGCTTAGCCCTTCTCAGGGACAGGAGCCGCGGGGAGCAGTACTTC
size: .; D: TRBD1; V: TRBV9; J: TRBJ1-2; CDR3: CASSPRTGLGYTF; DNA: TGTGCCAGCAGCCCCCGGACAGGGCTTGGCTACACCTTC
size: .; D: .; V: TRBV15; J: TRBJ2-5; CDR3: CATSRDSTGRETQYF; DNA: TGTGCCACCAGCAGAGATTCAACAGGGAGAGAGACCCAGTACTTC